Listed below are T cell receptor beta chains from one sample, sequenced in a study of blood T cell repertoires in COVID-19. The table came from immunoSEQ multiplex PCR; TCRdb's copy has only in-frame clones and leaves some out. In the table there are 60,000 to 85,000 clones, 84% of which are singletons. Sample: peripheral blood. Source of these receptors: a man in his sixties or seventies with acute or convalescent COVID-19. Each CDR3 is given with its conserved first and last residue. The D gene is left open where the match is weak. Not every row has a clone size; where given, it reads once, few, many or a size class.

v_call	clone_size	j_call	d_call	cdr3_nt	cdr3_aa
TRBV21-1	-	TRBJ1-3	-	TGTGCCAGCAGCAAAGGAGGTGGCGCTAGCTCTGGAAACACCATATATTTT	CASSKGGGASSGNTIYF
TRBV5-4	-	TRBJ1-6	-	TGTGCCAGCAGCCCCTGGCAGGGCTTAAATTCACCCCTCCACTTT	CASSPWQGLNSPLHF
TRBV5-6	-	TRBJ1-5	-	TGTGCCAGCAGCTTGATCGGGGATTATCAGCCCCAGCATTTT	CASSLIGDYQPQHF
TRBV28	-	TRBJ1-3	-	TGTGCCAGCACCGGGGTTAGCTCTGGAAACACCATATATTTT	CASTGVSSGNTIYF
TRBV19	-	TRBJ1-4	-	TGTGCCAGTAGTCCCGGCTGGTCGGGGGAAAAACTGTTTTTT	CASSPGWSGEKLFF
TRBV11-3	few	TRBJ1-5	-	TGTGCCAGCAGCTCCAAACAGGGCCTCTATCAGCCCCAGCATTTT	CASSSKQGLYQPQHF
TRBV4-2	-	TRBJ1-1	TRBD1	TGTGCCAGCAGCCTGACAGGGTTGCTCGCTGAAGCTTTCTTT	CASSLTGLLAEAFF
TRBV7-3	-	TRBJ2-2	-	TGTGCCAGCAGCCCAAACGGGGACATCGGGGAGCTGTTTTTT	CASSPNGDIGELFF
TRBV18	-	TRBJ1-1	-	TGTGCCAGCTCACCAGGCGGGGACACTGAAGCTTTCTTT	CASSPGGDTEAFF
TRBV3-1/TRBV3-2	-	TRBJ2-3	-	TGTGCCAGCAGCCAAGGTTGGGGGGGCACAGATACGCAGTATTTT	CASSQGWGGTDTQYF
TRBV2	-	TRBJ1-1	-	TGTGCCAGCAGTGAAGCGCACGGGACACGGAGATTGAACACTGAAGCTTTCTTT	CASSEAHGTRRLNTEAFF
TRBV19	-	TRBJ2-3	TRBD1	TGTGCCAGTCAGGAGACAGGGGGTCCAGATACGCAGTATTTT	CASQETGGPDTQYF
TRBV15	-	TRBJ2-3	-	TGTGCCACCAGCACTAGCAGGGGCGCAGATACGCAGTATTTT	CATSTSRGADTQYF
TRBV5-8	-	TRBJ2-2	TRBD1	TGTGCCAGCACCCCGGGACAGCTTAACACCGGGGAGCTGTTTTTT	CASTPGQLNTGELFF
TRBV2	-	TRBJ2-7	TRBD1	TGTGCCAGCAGTGAATCGGCAGGGGGTTACGAGCAGTACTTC	CASSESAGGYEQYF
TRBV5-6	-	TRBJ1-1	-	TGTGCCAGCAGCTTCTGGGGAGGCACTGAAGCTTTCTTT	CASSFWGGTEAFF
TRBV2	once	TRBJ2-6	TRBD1	TGTGCCAGCAGTGACGGGACAGCCCGTTCCGGGGCCAACGTCCTGACTTTC	CASSDGTARSGANVLTF
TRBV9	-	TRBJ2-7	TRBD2	TGTGCCAGCAACGTGGGGACTAGTGGCGAGCAGTACTTC	CASNVGTSGEQYF
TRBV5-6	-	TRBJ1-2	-	TGTGCCAGCGCCGAAAGCCGCTATGGCTACACCTTC	CASAESRYGYTF
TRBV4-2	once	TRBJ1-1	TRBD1	TGTGCCAGCAGCCAAGATGGGACAGGCACGGACACTGAAGCTTTCTTT	CASSQDGTGTDTEAFF
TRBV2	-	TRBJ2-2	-	TGTGCCAGCCGAAGGGGAATTAACACCGGGGAGCTGTTTTTT	CASRRGINTGELFF
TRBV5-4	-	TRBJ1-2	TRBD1	TGTGCCAGCAGCTCAAATCCGGGACAGGGGAGTCTCTATGGCTACACCTTC	CASSSNPGQGSLYGYTF
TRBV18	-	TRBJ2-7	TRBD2	TGTGCCAGCTCACCACCGAGCGGGAGTAACGAGCAGTACTTC	CASSPPSGSNEQYF
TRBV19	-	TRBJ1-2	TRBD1	TGTGCCAGTAGTAAACCGGGACAGTTTAACTATGGCTACACCTTC	CASSKPGQFNYGYTF
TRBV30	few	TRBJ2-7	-	TGTGCCTGGAAGCAGGGATCCTACGAGCAGTACTTC	CAWKQGSYEQYF
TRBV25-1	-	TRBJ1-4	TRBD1	TGTGCCAGCGGAGAGACCACGACAGGGTCGAGACTGTTTTTT	CASGETTTGSRLFF
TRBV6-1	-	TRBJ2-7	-	TGTGCCAGCAGTGATGAGTCGGGCACTAGAGGCAAGCAGTACTTC	CASSDESGTRGKQYF
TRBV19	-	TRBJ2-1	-	TGTGCCAGTAGTACCCCAGACATCGCTCCTACAAGGGAGCAGTTCTTC	CASSTPDIAPTREQFF
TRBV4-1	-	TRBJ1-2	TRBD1	TGCGCCAGCAGTCTCGGGGCAGGGGGGACCTTTAACTATGGCTACACCTTC	CASSLGAGGTFNYGYTF
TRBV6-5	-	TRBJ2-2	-	TGTGCCAGCAGCGGTCGGGGAACCGGGGAGCTGTTTTTT	CASSGRGTGELFF
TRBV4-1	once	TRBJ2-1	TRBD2	TGCGCCAGCAGCCAGACCGGGACTAGCGTCAATGAGCAGTTCTTC	CASSQTGTSVNEQFF
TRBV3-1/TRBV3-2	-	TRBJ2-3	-	TGTGCCAGCAGCCGTTCTCAGGGGCAGGGCACAGATACGCAGTATTTT	CASSRSQGQGTDTQYF
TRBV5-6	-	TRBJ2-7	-	TGTGCCAGCAGCCCGGGACCGGGGACTGCCGAGCAGTACTTC	CASSPGPGTAEQYF
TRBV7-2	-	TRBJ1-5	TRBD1	TGTGCCAGCAGCCGGGACAGGGGTGGAAATCAGCCCCAGCATTTT	CASSRDRGGNQPQHF
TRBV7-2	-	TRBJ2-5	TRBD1	TGTGCCAGCAGCTCCACAGGGGTCTCCCAAGAGACCCAGTACTTC	CASSSTGVSQETQYF
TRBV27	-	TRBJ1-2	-	TGTGCCAGCCGCTTACAGGGAGAATATGGCTACACCTTC	CASRLQGEYGYTF
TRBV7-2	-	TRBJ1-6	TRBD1	TGTGCCAGTCGCCCTCTTGGGACAGAGTATAATTCACCCCTCCACTTT	CASRPLGTEYNSPLHF
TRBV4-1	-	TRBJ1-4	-	TGCGCCAGCAGCCAGGACAGCACATCGGTCGCAACTAATGAAAAACTGTTTTTT	CASSQDSTSVATNEKLFF
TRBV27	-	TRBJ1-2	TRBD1	TGTGCCAGCAGTTTTCAGGGACAGGGGTACGGCTACACCTTC	CASSFQGQGYGYTF
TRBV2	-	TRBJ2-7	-	TGTGCCAGCAGCAAGGGGCTTTCAGGCGGGAACGAGCAGTACTTC	CASSKGLSGGNEQYF
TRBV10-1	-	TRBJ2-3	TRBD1	TGCGCCAGCAGTCTCACAGGGGGACGCACAGATACGCAGTATTTT	CASSLTGGRTDTQYF
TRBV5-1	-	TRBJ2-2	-	TGCGCCAGCAGGGGTGGGACTGGACCGACCAACACCGGGGAGCTGTTTTTT	CASRGGTGPTNTGELFF
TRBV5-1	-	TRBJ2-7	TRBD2	TGCGCCAGCAGCTATAGCGGGGGGGCCGAGGAGCAGTACTTC	CASSYSGGAEEQYF
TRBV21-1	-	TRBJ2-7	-	TGTGCCAGCAGCATTGCGGGACGCCTCTACGAGCAGTACTTC	CASSIAGRLYEQYF
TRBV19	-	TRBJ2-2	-	TGTGCCAGTGCCGGGACACTGAACACCGGGGAGCTGTTTTTT	CASAGTLNTGELFF
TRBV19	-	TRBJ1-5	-	TGTGCCAGTAGTATATCTCCGGGCGGGAGCAATCAGCCCCAGCATTTT	CASSISPGGSNQPQHF
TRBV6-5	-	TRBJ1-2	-	TGTGCCAGCAGCACATGGGCGGGGGAAGATGGCTACACCTTC	CASSTWAGEDGYTF